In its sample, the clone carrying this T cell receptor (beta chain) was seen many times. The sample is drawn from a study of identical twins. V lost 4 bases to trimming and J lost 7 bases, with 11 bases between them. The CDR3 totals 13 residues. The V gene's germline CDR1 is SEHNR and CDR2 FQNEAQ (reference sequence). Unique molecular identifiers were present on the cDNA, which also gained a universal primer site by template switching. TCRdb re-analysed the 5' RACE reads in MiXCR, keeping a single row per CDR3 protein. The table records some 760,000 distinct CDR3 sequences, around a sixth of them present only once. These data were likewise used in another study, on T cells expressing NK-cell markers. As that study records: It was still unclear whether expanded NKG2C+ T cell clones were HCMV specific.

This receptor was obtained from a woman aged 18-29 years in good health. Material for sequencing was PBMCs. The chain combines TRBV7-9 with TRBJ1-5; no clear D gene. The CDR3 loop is CASSSRVDQPQHF. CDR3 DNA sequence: TGTGCCAGCAGCTCAAGGGTGGACCAGCCCCAGCATTTT.